The source of this T cell receptor beta chain is a study of T-cell reconstitution after alpha-beta-depleted transplantation in children. The V and J ends lost 2 bases and 2 bases respectively, with 5 bases between them. The length of the CDR3 is 12 residues. Germline CDR1 SGHKS, CDR2 YYEKEE (reference sequence). This clonotype was seen ten or more times. The authors prepared the TCRbeta library with unique molecular identifiers. One entry per CDR3 protein results from TCRdb running MiXCR on the PCR reads. The data contain 640,000 or so distinct CDR3 sequences, around 17% of them seen just once; the ten biggest clones take up 0.8% to 1.1%.

The sample consisted of PBMCs from the stem cell graft donor, taken from the stem cell graft. The rearrangement links TRBV5-5 to TRBJ2-7; D not resolved. The sequence was obtained from a human donor who donated a stem cell graft to a child with acute myeloid leukemia. The CDR3 nucleotides read TGTGCCAGCAGCTTTGGGACCTACGAGCAGTACGTC. Its translation is CASSFGTYEQYV.